What follows are 17 T cell receptor beta chains derived from one specimen sequenced in a study of blood T cell repertoires in COVID-19. Libraries were prepared by immunoSEQ multiplex PCR; TCRdb keeps only in-frame clonotypes and omits some of them. The sample consists of under 450,000 clones, roughly nine tenths of them appearing once. Sequencing input: PBMCs or T cells enriched from blood (not recorded which). The source is a woman aged 25 to 39 who had recovered from COVID-19.

The rearrangement uses TRBV28 and TRBJ2-2; no definite D call. This CDR3 region has 13 residues. Germline CDR1 MDHEN, CDR2 SYDVKM. Trimming shortened V by 6 bases and J by 5 bases, and 10 bases separated the two germline ends. The CDR3 protein is CASSARGTGELFF. Here the CDR3 DNA reads TGTGCCAGCAGCGCCAGAGGAACCGGGGAGCTGTTTTTT.

The V gene is TRBV7-2, the J gene TRBJ2-1; 8 bases fit TRBD2. Per the germline V gene, CDR1 is SGHTA and CDR2 is FQGNSA. CDR3 length: 16 amino acids. Germline trimming cut 5 bases from V and 1 base from J; bases unmatched to any gene: 7. CDR3 protein: CASSLPGTRSYNEQFF. CDR3 DNA: TGTGCCAGCAGCCTACCCGGGACTAGGTCCTACAATGAGCAGTTCTTC. The full variable domain, in which reference TRBV7-2 and TRBJ2-1 provide the parts outside the CDR3, is GAGVSQSPSNKVTEKGKDVELRCDPISGHTALYWYRQSLGQGLEFLIYFQGNSAPDKSGLPSDRFSAERTGGSVSTLTIQRTQQEDSAVYLCASSLPGTRSYNEQFFGPGTRLTVL.

The rearrangement links TRBV23-1 to TRBJ1-4, with a weak D call TRBD1 (6 bases). TRBV23-1 is given ORF status, its function remaining uncertain. CDR3 size: 15 residues. Trimming stripped 0 bases from V and 5 bases from J, with 10 bases between. The CDR3 DNA is TGCGCCAGCAGTCAATCGAAGGGGGAAAATGAAAAACTGTTTTTT. It specifies CASSQSKGENEKLFF.

The CDR3 sequence: CATSDPRLNTGELFF. The CDR3 nucleotides read TGTGCCACCAGTGATCCGAGACTCAACACCGGGGAGCTGTTTTTT. The chain is built from TRBV24-1 and TRBJ2-2; D is unclear. With 3 bases removed from V and 2 bases from J, the gap between germline ends came to 9 bases. The CDR3 totals 15 residues. The germline V gene has CDR1 KGHDR and CDR2 SFDVKD.

The gene calls are TRBV2 and TRBJ2-7, with 11 bases matching TRBD2. The CDR3 covers 16 residues. The germline gives CDR1 SNHLY, CDR2 FYNNEI. Trimming took 8 bases from V and 7 from J; bases not matched to a gene: 16. CDR3 residues: CASGNGVTSGAREQYF. In nucleotides, the CDR3 is TGTGCCAGCGGCAATGGGGTGACTAGCGGGGCCAGGGAGCAGTACTTC.

This clone was seen just once. The chain uses TRBV29-1 and TRBJ1-1; D ambiguous. The CDR3 sequence is 13 residues long. The V gene lost 1 base and the J gene lost 0 bases, with 6 bases spanning the gap. Germline CDR1 reads SQVTM; CDR2 reads ANQGSEA. The CDR3 DNA is TGCAGCGTTGAAGGGCGGATGAACACTGAAGCTTTCTTT. It is translated as CSVEGRMNTEAFF. Variable domain in full (rest from reference TRBV29-1 and TRBJ1-1): SAVISQKPSRDICQRGTSLTIQCQVDSQVTMMFWYRQQPGQSLTLIATANQGSEATYESGFVIDKFPISRPNLTFSTLTVSNMSPEDSSIYLCSVEGRMNTEAFFGQGTRLTVV.

The chain recombines TRBV28 with TRBJ1-6; D is unresolved. The CDR3 sequence is 15 residues long. CDR1 is MDHEN and CDR2 is SYDVKM in the germline V gene. V gave up 1 base and J gave up 7 bases, with 11 bases separating them. CDR3 DNA: TGTGCCAGCAGTTTATTCGGGTCTAGCAATTCACCCCTCCACTTT. Translated, it gives CASSLFGSSNSPLHF. Complete variable domain (other parts from reference TRBV28 and TRBJ1-6): DVKVTQSSRYLVKRTGEKVFLECVQDMDHENMFWYRQDPGLGLRLIYFSYDVKMKEKGDIPEGYSVSREKKERFSLILESASTNQTSMYLCASSLFGSSNSPLHFGNGTRLTVT.

This clone was found once. This chain links TRBV28 with TRBJ1-3, with 7 bases lining up with TRBD1. Germline CDR1 MDHEN, CDR2 SYDVKM. CDR3 size: 17 residues. V shed 7 bases, J shed 0 bases, and the junction held 12 bases outside the gene matches. The CDR3 DNA sequence: TGTGCCAGCACCCTAGGACAGGTGGGATCCTCTGGAAACACCATATATTTT. Protein product: CASTLGQVGSSGNTIYF.

The CDR3 spells CASSRTANEQFF. CDR3 nucleotide sequence: TGTGCCAGCAGCCGGACAGCCAATGAGCAGTTCTTC. This chain links TRBV11-3 with TRBJ2-1; weak D call: TRBD1 (6 bases). Deletions cut 5 bases from V and 6 bases from J, with 8 bases between. The CDR3 sequence is 12 residues long. Germline values: CDR1 SGHNT, CDR2 YENEEA.

This clone was counted a few times. The gene calls are TRBV3-1 (or the pseudogene TRBV3-2) and TRBJ1-5, with D hard to call. V was trimmed by 0 bases and J by 4 bases, leaving 10 bases between them. This CDR3 comprises 15 residues. Per germline, CDR1 LGHDT and CDR2 YNNKEL (reference sequence). CDR3 in amino acids: CASSQEVSGNQPQHF. The CDR3 nucleotides read TGTGCCAGCAGCCAAGAAGTTTCGGGGAATCAGCCCCAGCATTTT.

This rearrangement joins TRBV19 to TRBJ1-5; tentative D call: TRBD1 (5 bases). The CDR3 is made up of 16 amino acids. The germline gives CDR1 LNHDA, CDR2 SQIVND (reference sequence). Trimming left V 7 bases short and J 0 bases short, with 16 bases between. The CDR3 bases are TGTGCCAGTATGGCCGCAGGGATCCATAGCAATCAGCCCCAGCATTTT. The encoded protein is CASMAAGIHSNQPQHF.

V is TRBV7-9 and J is TRBJ1-1; D may be TRBD1 (5 bases). Germline values: CDR1 SEHNR, CDR2 FQNEAQ (reference sequence). The CDR3 is made up of 13 amino acids. Between the trimmed V and J ends, which lost 5 bases and 4 bases, there was a span of 11 bases. The CDR3 is CASSPIGGTEAFF. In nucleotides, the CDR3 is TGTGCCAGCAGCCCCATCGGGGGCACTGAAGCTTTCTTT. The variable domain in full, with the rest retrieved from reference TRBV7-9 and TRBJ1-1, is DTGVSQNPRHKITKRGQNVTFRCDPISEHNRLYWYRQTLGQGPEFLTYFQNEAQLEKSRLLSDRFSAERPKGSFSTLEIQRTEQGDSAMYLCASSPIGGTEAFFGQGTRLTVV.

This clone was picked up one time. V is TRBV5-8 and J is TRBJ1-2; 8 nucleotides line up with TRBD1. The ends lost 3 bases at V and 5 bases at J; junction bases unmatched: 6. The CDR3 covers 14 residues. Germline CDR1 SGHTS, CDR2 YDEGEE. This CDR3 is CASSSGQGIYGYTF. The CDR3 coding sequence is TGTGCCAGCAGCTCAGGACAGGGTATTTATGGCTACACCTTC.

The rearrangement uses TRBV25-1 and TRBJ2-1; 8 bases line up with TRBD2. This CDR3 spans 14 amino acids. Germline CDR1 is MGHDK and CDR2 is SYGVNS. V was pared by 5 bases and J by 11 bases, with 11 bases of the junction left unmatched. In DNA form, the CDR3 reads TGTGCCAGCAGTCTCGGCGGGGGGCCCATTAAGCAGTTCTTC. Protein product: CASSLGGGPIKQFF.

Here the CDR3 reads CASSSDRGRREQYF. Written as DNA, the CDR3 is TGTGCCAGCAGCTCGGACAGGGGGCGCAGAGAGCAGTACTTC. The genes are TRBV11-2 and TRBJ2-7, with 11 nucleotides matching TRBD1. With V trimmed by 4 bases and J by 7 bases, 6 bases remained unmatched. The CDR3 length is 14 residues. Germline lookup yields CDR1 SGHAT and CDR2 FQNNGV. The variable domain in full, completed from reference TRBV11-2 and TRBJ2-7, reads EAGVAQSPRYKIIEKRQSVAFWCNPISGHATLYWYQQILGQGPKLLIQFQNNGVVDDSQLPKDRFSAERLKGVDSTLKIQPAKLEDSAVYLCASSSDRGRREQYFGPGTRLTVT.

This chain links TRBV28 with TRBJ1-2, with D hard to call. Germline lookup yields CDR1 MDHEN and CDR2 SYDVKM. This CDR3 is 14 amino acids long. V dropped 7 bases and J dropped 6 bases, with 18 bases sitting between them. The CDR3 region has the DNA TGTGCCAGCATCGTCGGGTCGGAACGGCATGGCTACACCTTC. Residues: CASIVGSERHGYTF.

The chain employs TRBV9 and TRBJ2-2; 10 nucleotides line up with TRBD1. Germline V gene data show CDR1 as SGDLS and CDR2 as YYNGEE. This CDR3 is built from 13 residues. The CDR3 spells CAAGTGVGGELFF. The CDR3 nucleotides read TGTGCGGCTGGGACAGGGGTAGGCGGGGAGCTGTTTTTT.